The rows below give T cell receptor beta chains drawn from one sample of a study of blood T cells in healthy people across ages. TCRdb independently ran MiXCR on the 5' RACE reads; one entry per CDR3 protein. The data show hundreds of thousands of distinct CDR3 sequences, around 20% seen once. Material: blood. The receptors come from a man between 65 and 85 years old in good health. CDR3s leave out the opening cysteine and the closing phenylalanine or tryptophan. Rows give clone size only sometimes, using once, few, many, or a class for an expanded clone.

abundance: few
v_gene: TRBV5-1
len: 13
CDR3aa: ASSPTPGQNQPQH

abundance: .
v_gene: TRBV5-1
len: 13
CDR3aa: ASSFGRGSYNEQF

abundance: many
v_gene: TRBV14
len: 12
CDR3aa: ASSQWTGGGTQY

abundance: .
v_gene: TRBV6-1
len: 15
CDR3aa: ASIKPGTGGAVGGYT

abundance: .
v_gene: TRBV20-1
len: 9
CDR3aa: SAGMGSEAF

abundance: few
v_gene: TRBV29-1
len: 12
CDR3aa: SVEGAGEYNEQF

abundance: once
v_gene: TRBV3-1
len: 12
CDR3aa: ASSTPVGANVLT

abundance: .
v_gene: TRBV6-2/TRBV6-3
len: 12
CDR3aa: ASSYISLNTEAF

abundance: .
v_gene: TRBV7-2
len: 13
CDR3aa: ASSPLVGVGNEQF

abundance: few
v_gene: TRBV28
len: 10
CDR3aa: ASSPGVQPQH

abundance: .
v_gene: TRBV11-2
len: 14
CDR3aa: ASSQIRDRGEYGYT

abundance: .
v_gene: TRBV12-3/TRBV12-4
len: 11
CDR3aa: ASSFMQKETQY

abundance: .
v_gene: TRBV25-1
len: 13
CDR3aa: ASSDLTRGNTEAF

abundance: few
v_gene: TRBV28
len: 14
CDR3aa: ASSYLGPGADGELF

abundance: few
v_gene: TRBV15
len: 13
CDR3aa: ATSLGPGSGETQY